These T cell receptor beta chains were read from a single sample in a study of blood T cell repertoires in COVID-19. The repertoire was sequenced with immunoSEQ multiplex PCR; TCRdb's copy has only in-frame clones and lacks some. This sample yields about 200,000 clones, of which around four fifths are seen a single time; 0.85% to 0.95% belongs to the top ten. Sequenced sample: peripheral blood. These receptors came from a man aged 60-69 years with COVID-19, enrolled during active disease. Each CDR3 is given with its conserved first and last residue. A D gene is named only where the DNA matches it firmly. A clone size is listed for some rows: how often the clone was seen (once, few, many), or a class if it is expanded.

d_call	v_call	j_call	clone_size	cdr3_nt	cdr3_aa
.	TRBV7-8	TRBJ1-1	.	TGTGCCAGCAGCTTCCAATACTCTACTGAAGCTTTCTTT	CASSFQYSTEAFF
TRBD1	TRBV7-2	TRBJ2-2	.	TGTGCCAGCAGCTCTATCGGACAGGGGCCCGGGGAGCTGTTTTTT	CASSSIGQGPGELFF
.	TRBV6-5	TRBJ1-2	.	TGTGCCAGCACTCCCGAATTGCAGGGCACTTATGGCTACACCTTC	CASTPELQGTYGYTF
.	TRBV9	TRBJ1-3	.	TGTGCCAGCAGCGTAGGGTCCGGGACACCTGGAAACACCATATATTTT	CASSVGSGTPGNTIYF
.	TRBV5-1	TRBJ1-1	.	TGCGCCAGCAGCTTGGGTGCGGACATGAACACTGAAGCTTTCTTT	CASSLGADMNTEAFF
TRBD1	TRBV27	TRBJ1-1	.	TGTGCCAGCAGTTTCGGGACAGGCGCTCGGAACACTGAAGCTTTCTTT	CASSFGTGARNTEAFF
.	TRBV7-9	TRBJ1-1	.	TGTGCCAGCAGCCTACAGGGTGCTGAAGCTTTCTTT	CASSLQGAEAFF
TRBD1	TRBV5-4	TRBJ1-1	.	TGTGCCAGCAGCAAGGACAGGGGGAACAAGAACACTGAAGCTTTCTTT	CASSKDRGNKNTEAFF
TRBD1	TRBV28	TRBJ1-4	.	TGTGCCAGCAGTCCCCCCCGGGACAGCTTTAATGAAAAACTGTTTTTT	CASSPPRDSFNEKLFF
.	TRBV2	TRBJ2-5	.	TGTGCCAGCACCCTTGGCGGGGATTTCCAAGAGACCCAGTACTTC	CASTLGGDFQETQYF
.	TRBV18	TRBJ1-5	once	TGTGCCAGCTCACTCTCCAGAAATCAGCCCCAGCATTTT	CASSLSRNQPQHF
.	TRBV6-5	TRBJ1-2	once	TGTGCCAGCAGTTACTCGCCCGCCAGGACTGACGGCTACACCTTC	CASSYSPARTDGYTF
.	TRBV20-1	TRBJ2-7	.	TGCAGTGCTAGTTTCTCCGGGACAAGGGCCTACGAGCAGTACTTC	CSASFSGTRAYEQYF
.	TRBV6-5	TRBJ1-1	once	TGTGCCAGCAGTACAGGGAGTATGAACACTGAAGCTTTCTTT	CASSTGSMNTEAFF
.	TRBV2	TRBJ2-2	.	TGTGCCAGCAGGAGGGAGGATACCCACACCGGGGAGCTGTTTTTT	CASRREDTHTGELFF
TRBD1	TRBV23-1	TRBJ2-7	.	TGCGCCAGCACTCGGGGACAGGGGGCAAGGTACGAGCAGTACTTC	CASTRGQGARYEQYF
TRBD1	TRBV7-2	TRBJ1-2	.	TGTGCCAGCACCTCCCGGGACAGAAACTATGGCTACACCTTC	CASTSRDRNYGYTF
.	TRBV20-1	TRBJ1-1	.	TGCAGTGCTAGTGTCGGACAGTTGAACACTGAAGCTTTCTTT	CSASVGQLNTEAFF
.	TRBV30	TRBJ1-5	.	TGTGCCTGGAGTGGAGGGGGAGATCAGCCCCAGCATTTT	CAWSGGGDQPQHF
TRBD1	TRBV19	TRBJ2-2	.	TGTGCCACCACGTCGGGACAGGGGGCCAACACCGGGGAGCTGTTTTTT	CATTSGQGANTGELFF
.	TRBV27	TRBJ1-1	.	TGTGCCAGCAGCCTTACAGGGAAGACTGAAGCTTTCTTT	CASSLTGKTEAFF
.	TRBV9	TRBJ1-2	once	TGTGCCAGCAGCGTAGCTCAGGCATCTGGCTACACCTTC	CASSVAQASGYTF
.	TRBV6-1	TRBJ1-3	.	TGTGCCAGCAGTGAACCAGGGATAGGAAACACCATATATTTT	CASSEPGIGNTIYF
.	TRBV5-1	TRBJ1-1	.	TGCGCCAGCAGCTTGACGGGGGGAGACAACACTGAAGCTTTCTTT	CASSLTGGDNTEAFF
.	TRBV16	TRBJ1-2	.	TGTGCCAGCAGCCCGGACAGCGGCGGCTACACCTTC	CASSPDSGGYTF
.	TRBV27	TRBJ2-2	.	TGTGCCAGCAGTTTATCGGTGGGACACATCAACACCGGGGAGCTGTTTTTT	CASSLSVGHINTGELFF
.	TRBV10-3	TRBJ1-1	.	TGTGCCACCCAGGGGCAGGGGAACACTGAAGCTTTCTTT	CATQGQGNTEAFF
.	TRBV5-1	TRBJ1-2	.	TGCGCCAGCAGCATGGGGGATGACAGGCATCATGGCTACACCTTC	CASSMGDDRHHGYTF
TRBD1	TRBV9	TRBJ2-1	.	TGTGCCAGCGTCTCCGGGACAGGGCCCTACAATGAGCAGTTCTTC	CASVSGTGPYNEQFF
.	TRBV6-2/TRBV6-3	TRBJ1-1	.	TGTGCCAGCAGTCCCTGGGAGGGCACTGAAGCTTTCTTT	CASSPWEGTEAFF
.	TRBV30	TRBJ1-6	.	TGTGCCTGGAGTCCCCAGGGGTTTAGGCCCCTCCACTTT	CAWSPQGFRPLHF
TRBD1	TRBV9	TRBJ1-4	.	TGTGCCAGCAGCTATGGGGACAGAGGGAATGAAAAACTGTTTTTT	CASSYGDRGNEKLFF
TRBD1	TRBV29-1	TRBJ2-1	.	TGCAGCGTTGACTTCAGGACAGGGGCCTATGAGCAGTTCTTC	CSVDFRTGAYEQFF
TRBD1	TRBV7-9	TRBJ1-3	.	TGTGCCAGCAGCTCCCAGGGGGCTGGAAACACCATATATTTT	CASSSQGAGNTIYF
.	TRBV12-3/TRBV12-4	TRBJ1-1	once	TGTGCCAGCAACCTAGGGGGCACTGAAGCTTTCTTT	CASNLGGTEAFF
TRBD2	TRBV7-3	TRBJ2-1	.	TGTGCCAGCAGCCTAGCGGGAGGGCCGTACAATGAGCAGTTCTTC	CASSLAGGPYNEQFF
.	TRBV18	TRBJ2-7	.	TGTGCCAGCTCATCAACCTACGAGCAGTACTTC	CASSSTYEQYF
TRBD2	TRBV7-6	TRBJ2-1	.	TGTGCCAGCAGCGATAGCGGGAGCGGGGGTGAGCAGTTCTTC	CASSDSGSGGEQFF
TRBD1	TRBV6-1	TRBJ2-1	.	TGTGCCAGCAGTGAGCAAGGGACAGCCAATGAGCAGTTCTTC	CASSEQGTANEQFF
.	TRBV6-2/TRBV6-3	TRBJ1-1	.	TGTGCCAGCAGTTACCAGTACAACACTGAAGCTTTCTTT	CASSYQYNTEAFF
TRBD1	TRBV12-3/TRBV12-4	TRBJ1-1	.	TGTGCCAGCAGTAGGGGACAGGGCACTGAAGCTTTCTTT	CASSRGQGTEAFF